The TCR beta chain described here comes from a study of early T cells in non-severe SARS-CoV-2 infection. Study-wide findings and caveats: VDJdb matching favored anti-spike CD8 responses, missing private and CD4 specificities.

Germline V gene data show CDR1 as SQVTM and CDR2 as ANQGSEA. V lost 3 bases and J 7 bases, leaving 6 bases between the germline ends. This CDR3 region has 10 residues. Tagging with unique molecular identifiers was applied to individual cDNA molecules. Each CDR3 protein gets one entry after TCRdb re-called the 5' RACE reads with MiXCR. This table has 55,000 to 75,000 distinct CDR3 sequences, 9% to 15% appearing once. This clonotype was counted once. The antigen remains undetermined. This sequence joins TRBV29-1 and TRBJ1-2; D is unclear. Sequences were obtained from whole blood. This receptor was obtained from an adult who was a healthcare worker with PCR-confirmed SARS-CoV-2 infection or an uninfected control (not recorded which). In DNA form, the CDR3 reads TGCAGCGTTGATGACCGTGGCTACACCTTC. Its protein product is CSVDDRGYTF.